This T cell receptor (beta chain) is drawn from a study of blood T cell repertoires in COVID-19. Study context: COVID-19 samples, acute and convalescent, were from the United States, Italy and Spain.

In the source study's methods: The authors estimated nucleated cell counts from reference gene primer amplification. TCRdb keeps only in-frame clones here, not all; method: immunoSEQ multiplex PCR. V and J calls and clone size are those listed in that table; D and trimming were worked out from the DNA. The table includes roughly 34,000 clones, around 90% detected once. The specimen was peripheral blood. This receptor was obtained from an elderly man with acute or convalescent COVID-19.

The CDR3 region is CASSSTGYGTEAFF. CDR3 DNA: TGCGCCAGCAGTTCCACAGGGTACGGCACTGAAGCTTTCTTT. The chain uses TRBV5-1 and TRBJ1-1; D might be TRBD1 (6 bases). The length of the CDR3 is 14 residues. Trimming removed 5 bases from V and 4 bases from J, with 15 bases in between. CDR1 is SGHRS, CDR2 YFSETQ, per germline. Full variable domain (remainder filled in from reference TRBV5-1 and TRBJ1-1): KAGVTQTPRYLIKTRGQQVTLSCSPISGHRSVSWYQQTPGQGLQFLFEYFSETQRNKGNFPGRFSGRQFSNSRSEMNVSTLELGDSALYLCASSSTGYGTEAFFGQGTRLTVV.